This T cell receptor (beta chain) is from a study of blood T cell repertoires in COVID-19. Across the whole study: Samples taken during acute and convalescent COVID-19 were collected in the United States, Italy and Spain. PBMCs, B-cell-depleted T cells, or T cells provided the cDNA or gDNA that made up the material.

As handled by the study authors: It was from reference gene primer amplification that nucleated cell counts were estimated. The repertoire was sequenced with immunoSEQ multiplex PCR; TCRdb's copy has only in-frame clones and lacks some. The V and J calls and clone size were taken over from that table, and D and trimming were inferred from the DNA. The repertoire consists of under 200,000 clones, with 88% occurring once and the leading ten covering 6%. Points on this clone: In the same sample, other DNA sequences code for this CDR3.

The V gene's germline CDR1 is LGHDT and CDR2 YNNKEL (reference sequence). The length of the CDR3 is 15 residues. The V end lost 1 base, the J end lost 1 base, and 7 bases lay between the germline ends. The origin of this receptor is a man between 35 and 55 years old with active or convalescent COVID-19. The chain recombines TRBV3-1 (or the pseudogene TRBV3-2) with TRBJ2-2, with D uncertain. Specimen: peripheral blood. The CDR3 reads CASSQVTGNTGELFF. As DNA, the CDR3 is TGTGCCAGCAGCCAAGTCACGGGGAACACCGGGGAGCTGTTTTTT.